The clone carrying this T cell receptor (beta chain) was seen a handful of times. The sample belongs to a study of molecular identifiers for immune sequencing clone quantification. One entry per CDR3 protein results from TCRdb running MiXCR on the PCR reads. The sample lists fewer than 45,000 distinct CDR3 sequences; 19% were seen once. The CDR3 runs to 16 residues. V lost 5 bases and J 5 bases, leaving 21 bases between the germline ends. Germline CDR1 and CDR2: SGHRS and YFSETQ. Sequencing was performed on naive CD8+ T cells from blood, with Jurkat cell RNA spiked in. This sample's subset: FACS-sorted CD8+CD4-CCR7+CD45RA+ naive T cells. The sequence was obtained from a human donor in good health. Some libraries in this study had Jurkat cell RNA spiked in. The J gene is TRBJ2-3, the V gene TRBV5-1; D is perhaps TRBD1 or TRBD2 (5 bases each). CDR3 loop: CASRKTGRYVGDTQYF. CDR3 sequence (DNA): TGCGCCAGCAGAAAGACGGGACGCTACGTAGGAGATACGCAGTATTTT.